A single sample gave rise to the 21 T cell receptor beta chains below, sequenced in a study of blood T cell repertoires in COVID-19. Sequencing used immunoSEQ multiplex PCR; TCRdb keeps in-frame clones, though not all of them. This table holds 320,000 or so clones, roughly nine tenths found once. Sequenced input: PBMCs or T cells enriched from blood (not recorded which). These receptors all come from a woman aged 30 to 39 who had recovered from COVID-19.

The chain combines TRBV29-1 with TRBJ2-3; TRBD1 matches at 8 bases. Germline assignment: CDR1 SQVTM and CDR2 ANQGSEA. The CDR3 runs 13 residues. Trimming cost V 7 bases and J 3 bases; bases outside gene matches: 6. The CDR3 sequence is CSGITGGTDTQYF. The CDR3 DNA reads as TGCAGCGGAATTACAGGGGGGACAGATACGCAGTATTTT.

This chain connects TRBV30 to TRBJ1-5, with 8 nucleotides matching TRBD1. Germline V CDR1 and CDR2: GTSNPN, SVGIG (reference sequence). CDR3 length: 15 residues. V dropped 3 bases and J dropped 4; count of bases not matched to a gene: 8. The CDR3 region has the DNA TGTGCCTGGAGGGGACAGGCGAATAGTAATCAGCCCCAGCATTTT. Amino acids: CAWRGQANSNQPQHF.

The CDR3 loop is CASSQVSHYGYTF. The CDR3 coding sequence is TGTGCCAGCAGCCAAGTTAGCCACTATGGCTACACCTTC. The V and J genes are TRBV3-1 (or the pseudogene TRBV3-2) and TRBJ1-2; the D is unclear. Trimming left V 1 base short and J 3 bases short, with 6 bases between. Germline CDR1 LGHDT, CDR2 YNNKEL (reference sequence). The CDR3 has 13 amino acids.

Notes on this clone: This sample also contains other DNA sequences that code for the same CDR3. The CDR3 region is CASSYGTGGTDTQYF. CDR3 coding DNA: TGTGCCAGCAGTTACGGAACAGGGGGCACAGATACGCAGTATTTT. The chain combines TRBV6-5 with TRBJ2-3; 7 bases align to TRBD1. Germline CDR1 is MNHEY and CDR2 is SVGAGI. V shed 2 bases, J shed 1 base, and the junction held 3 bases outside the gene matches. This CDR3 region has 15 residues.

The rearrangement joins TRBV15 to TRBJ1-4, with 7 bases aligning to TRBD1. The junction had 6 bases not matched to a gene; V was cut back by 1 base and J by 7 bases. The length of the CDR3 is 15 residues. Germline V gives CDR1 LNHNV, CDR2 YYDKDF (reference sequence). This CDR3 reads CATSRVGGGGEKLFF. The CDR3 DNA reads as TGTGCCACCAGCAGAGTCGGAGGGGGCGGTGAAAAACTGTTTTTT.

DNA for the CDR3: TGTGCCAGCAGTATAGACCCGGGACACCGAGGAGGCAATGAGCAGTTCTTC. It is translated as CASSIDPGHRGGNEQFF. The chain employs TRBV9 and TRBJ2-1; D possibly corresponds to TRBD1 (6 bases). Germline CDR1 is SGDLS and CDR2 is YYNGEE. The germline V and J ends were trimmed by 5 bases and 6 bases, with 24 bases remaining between them. The CDR3 sequence is 17 residues long.

This clone has more than one count but fewer than ten. The chain joins TRBV14 to TRBJ1-1; possibly TRBD1 for D (5 bases). The CDR3 is 14 residues long. The V end lost 0 bases, the J end lost 5 bases, and 10 bases lay between the germline ends. CDR1 SGHDN and CDR2 FVKESK come from the germline V gene. Here the CDR3 DNA reads TGTGCCAGCAGCCAAGATCGGGGGTTGACTGAAGCTTTCTTT. Translation: CASSQDRGLTEAFF.

The chain is built from TRBV5-6 and TRBJ2-7; 7 bases map to TRBD1. Trimming cost V 0 bases and J 5 bases; bases outside gene matches: 8. Germline CDR1 and CDR2: SGHDT and YYEEEE. There are 15 residues in the CDR3. The CDR3 sequence is CASSLAPQGSHEQYF. In DNA, the CDR3 is TGTGCCAGCAGCTTGGCCCCACAGGGGAGCCACGAGCAGTACTTC.

The chain is built from TRBV19 and TRBJ1-5, with D possibly being TRBD1 (5 bases). With 3 bases removed from V and 7 bases from J, the gap between germline ends came to 10 bases. The V gene's germline CDR1 is LNHDA and CDR2 SQIVND (reference sequence). This CDR3 is built from 13 residues. The DNA of the CDR3 is TGTGCCAGTAGTATGGAGGGGAACCAGCCCCAGCATTTT. Its protein is CASSMEGNQPQHF. The whole variable domain, remainder taken from reference TRBV19 and TRBJ1-5, is DGGITQSPKYLFRKEGQNVTLSCEQNLNHDAMYWYRQDPGQGLRLIYYSQIVNDFQKGDIAEGYSVSREKKESFPLTVTSAQKNPTAFYLCASSMEGNQPQHFGDGTRLSIL.

This chain joins TRBV11-2 and TRBJ2-4; a weak D match, TRBD2 (6 bases). V gave up 10 bases and J gave up 0 bases, with 25 bases separating them. Germline V lookup: CDR1 SGHAT, CDR2 FQNNGV. The CDR3 sequence is 18 residues long. This chain's CDR3 is CATSPGAWGGLAKNIQYF. The CDR3 nucleotides are TGTGCCACCTCCCCCGGGGCCTGGGGAGGACTAGCCAAAAACATTCAGTACTTC.

The chain carries TRBV3-1 (or the pseudogene TRBV3-2) and TRBJ1-6, with 7 bases identical to TRBD1. The ends lost 1 base at V and 7 bases at J; junction bases unmatched: 4. Germline V CDR1 and CDR2: LGHDT, YNNKEL (reference sequence). The CDR3 has 15 residues. The CDR3 DNA is TGTGCCAGCAGCCAAGGGCCAGGGGGAAATTCACCCCTCCACTTT. Translating gives CASSQGPGGNSPLHF.

The chain joins TRBV10-3 to TRBJ2-7; 7 nucleotides align to TRBD1. V shed 4 bases and J 2 bases; nucleotides not matched to a gene: 35. The germline V gene encodes CDR1 ENHRY and CDR2 SYGVKD. The CDR3 is made up of 24 amino acids. CDR3 coding DNA: TGTGCCATCAGTGTCATCCCCGAACCGGCCCGGCCCCCTATCCCGGGACAGATAACCTACGAGCAGTACTTC. Amino acids: CAISVIPEPARPPIPGQITYEQYF.

Here the CDR3 DNA reads TGTGCCAGCAGGGTAGCTACAGGGTATCCCACTGAAGCTTTCTTT. This codes for CASRVATGYPTEAFF. V is TRBV28 and J is TRBJ1-1, with D perhaps TRBD1 (6 bases). This CDR3 region has 15 residues. Trimming took 6 bases from V and 4 from J, leaving 18 bases between them. Per the germline V gene, CDR1 is MDHEN and CDR2 is SYDVKM.

The gene calls are TRBV24-1 and TRBJ1-5; 12 nucleotides match TRBD1. V was clipped by 7 bases and J by 6 bases; unmatched bases: 6. The CDR3 sequence is 15 residues long. Germline values: CDR1 KGHDR, CDR2 SFDVKD. The chain's CDR3 is CATSPGDRGLQPQHF. CDR3 nucleotide sequence: TGTGCCACCAGCCCTGGGGACAGGGGGCTTCAGCCCCAGCATTTT.

The CDR3, as DNA: TGTGCTAGTGGTTTAGGGGGGGTGGATCAGCCCCAGCATTTT. As protein: CASGLGGVDQPQHF. V gene TRBV12-5 combines with J gene TRBJ1-5; D might be TRBD1 (6 bases). V was trimmed by 3 bases and J by 5 bases, leaving 11 bases between them. In germline, CDR1 is LGHNT, CDR2 FRNRAP. The CDR3 length is 14 residues.

The V and J genes are TRBV7-2 and TRBJ1-2; D gene unclear. The length of the CDR3 is 14 residues. Per germline, CDR1 SGHTA and CDR2 FQGNSA. V lost 5 bases, J lost 2 bases, and 12 bases lay in between. The DNA of the CDR3 is TGTGCCAGCAGCCTTGGACGGGAGAACTATGGCTACACCTTC. Protein sequence: CASSLGRENYGYTF.

In the case of this clone: This sample includes further DNA sequences coding for the same CDR3. The chain joins TRBV3-1 (or the pseudogene TRBV3-2) to TRBJ1-5; D unresolved. Between the trimmed V and J ends, which lost 3 bases and 0 bases, there was a span of 6 bases. CDR1 LGHDT and CDR2 YNNKEL come from the germline V gene (reference sequence). CDR3 length: 14 amino acids. Written as DNA, the CDR3 is TGTGCCAGCAGCCAGAGTTATAGCAATCAGCCCCAGCATTTT. Protein product: CASSQSYSNQPQHF.

This chain joins TRBV27 and TRBJ2-5; no clear D gene. The germline V and J ends were trimmed by 5 bases and 5 bases, with 15 bases remaining between them. This CDR3 has 14 amino acids. The germline V gene encodes CDR1 MNHEY and CDR2 SMNVEV (reference sequence). The CDR3 is CASSPVNPAETQYF. In nucleotides, the CDR3 is TGTGCCAGCAGTCCGGTTAATCCAGCGGAGACCCAGTACTTC.

The J gene is TRBJ1-2, the V gene TRBV19, with D hard to call. The CDR3 contains 12 residues. Trimming took 6 bases from V and 8 from J, leaving 13 bases between them. Germline values: CDR1 LNHDA, CDR2 SQIVND (reference sequence). Written as DNA, the CDR3 is TGTGCCAGTAGCTTCGGCAGGCAAGGCTACACCTTC. As protein: CASSFGRQGYTF.

The rearrangement links TRBV7-9 to TRBJ2-3; 7 bases map to TRBD1. CDR1 SEHNR and CDR2 FQNEAQ come from the germline V gene (reference sequence). This CDR3 is 16 amino acids long. Losses at the gene ends were 5 bases for V and 0 bases for J; bases not matched to a gene: 8. CDR3 bases: TGTGCCAGCAGCGCCTACAGGGGATCTAGCACAGATACGCAGTATTTT. Translation gives CASSAYRGSSTDTQYF.

The CDR3 sequence: CASSYRSGTEAFF. CDR3 coding DNA: TGTGCCAGCAGCTACCGGTCGGGCACTGAAGCTTTCTTT. The chain recombines TRBV13 with TRBJ1-1; D ambiguous. From germline, CDR1 is PRHDT and CDR2 FYEKMQ (reference sequence). CDR3 size: 13 residues. The V and J ends lost 4 bases and 4 bases respectively, with 10 bases between them.